These T cell receptor beta chains were read from a single sample in a study of type 1 regulatory T cells. MiXCR, applied by TCRdb to the reads, yields one record per CDR3 protein. The profile shows approximately 90,000 distinct CDR3 sequences, roughly 31% of them singletons. The specimen sequenced was CD4+ T cells, either the whole sample or a sorted fraction (not recorded which). The source of these receptors is a human donor in good health. The CDR3 runs from the conserved cysteine through the conserved F or W. Each record gives: clone size, V gene, J gene, D gene, CDR3 DNA, CDR3 protein. A D gene is named only where the DNA matches it firmly. Expanded clones get a size class; other rows say once, few or many, or leave the size out.

size: few; V: TRBV20-1; J: TRBJ2-1; D: -; DNA: TGCAGTGTTACCATTCCGGGACGGAAATACAATGAGCAGTTCTTC; CDR3: CSVTIPGRKYNEQFF
size: few; V: TRBV3-1; J: TRBJ1-1; D: TRBD1; DNA: TGTGCCAGCAGCGGACAGGGGCCAGCTTTCTTT; CDR3: CASSGQGPAFF
size: -; V: TRBV5-1; J: TRBJ2-2; D: -; DNA: TGCGCCAGCAGCTTAGTGGGACCGGGGAACACCGGGGAGCTGTTTTTT; CDR3: CASSLVGPGNTGELFF
size: few; V: TRBV5-1; J: TRBJ2-5; D: TRBD1; DNA: TGCGCCAGCAGCTTGGACCCCGACAGGGTCTATCAAGAGACCCAGTACTTC; CDR3: CASSLDPDRVYQETQYF
size: -; V: TRBV2; J: TRBJ1-6; D: -; DNA: TGTGCCAGCAGGGGGGGGCCCGGTAATTCACCCCTCCACTTT; CDR3: CASRGGPGNSPLHF
size: -; V: TRBV7-2; J: TRBJ2-7; D: -; DNA: TGTGCCAGCAGCTTAGGAGTAGGTCAATACTACAAGCAGTACTTC; CDR3: CASSLGVGQYYKQYF
size: once; V: TRBV7-9; J: TRBJ2-3; D: TRBD2; DNA: TGTGCCAGCAGTTTGGGAGGGCCTCAAACAGATACGCAGTATTTT; CDR3: CASSLGGPQTDTQYF
size: -; V: TRBV29-1; J: TRBJ1-2; D: -; DNA: TGCAGCGTTCTGGGCGATGGCTACACCTTC; CDR3: CSVLGDGYTF
size: -; V: TRBV5-1; J: TRBJ1-1; D: TRBD1; DNA: TGCGCCAGCAGCCCCGGACAGGGAAAGGACACTGAAGCTTTCTTT; CDR3: CASSPGQGKDTEAFF
size: few; V: TRBV28; J: TRBJ2-7; D: -; DNA: TGTGCCAGCAGTTCACCCCGAGGCAGGGCTCCTGGCTACGAGCAGTACTTC; CDR3: CASSSPRGRAPGYEQYF
size: few; V: TRBV25-1; J: TRBJ2-7; D: TRBD1; DNA: TGTGCCAGCAGTGATTCCGGGACAGGGTTGGACGAGCAGTACTTC; CDR3: CASSDSGTGLDEQYF
size: -; V: TRBV28; J: TRBJ2-7; D: -; DNA: TGTGCCAGCATCTCGGCCGGGAGCTCCTACGAGCAGTACTTC; CDR3: CASISAGSSYEQYF
size: few; V: TRBV7-2; J: TRBJ2-1; D: -; DNA: TGTGCCAGCAGCTTCCCGGGACTGGCGGACTCCGGGGTCTTC; CDR3: CASSFPGLADSGVF
size: few; V: TRBV4-1; J: TRBJ2-3; D: -; DNA: TGCGCCAGCAGCCTCACTCCTACGCAGTATTTT; CDR3: CASSLTPTQYF
size: once; V: TRBV20-1; J: TRBJ2-6; D: -; DNA: TGCAGTGCTAGACCGGACAGCTGGCCTTCTGGGGCCAACGTCCTGACTTTC; CDR3: CSARPDSWPSGANVLTF
size: -; V: TRBV7-2; J: TRBJ2-7; D: TRBD1; DNA: TGTGCCAGCAGCTATTCCGGGACAGAGAGCACCTACGAGCAGTACTTC; CDR3: CASSYSGTESTYEQYF
size: few; V: TRBV28; J: TRBJ2-2; D: TRBD2; DNA: TGTGCCAGCAGGATGACTAGCGGAGGACGCACCGGGGAGCTGTTTTTT; CDR3: CASRMTSGGRTGELFF
size: few; V: TRBV3-1; J: TRBJ2-7; D: TRBD2; DNA: TGTGCCAGCAGTCATAGCGGGAGTAGTTTCGGAGAGCAGTACTTC; CDR3: CASSHSGSSFGEQYF
size: -; V: TRBV2; J: TRBJ2-1; D: TRBD2; DNA: TGTGCCAGCGGGCGGGAGGGCCTGTCCCCTGAGCAGTTCTTC; CDR3: CASGREGLSPEQFF
size: -; V: TRBV11-2; J: TRBJ2-2; D: -; DNA: TGTGCCAGCAGCCCGGACCTCACCGGGGAGCTGTTTTTT; CDR3: CASSPDLTGELFF
size: once; V: TRBV4-1; J: TRBJ2-1; D: -; DNA: TGCGCCAGCAGCATCCGTGGAGGGCTTTCCTACAATGAGCAGTTCTTC; CDR3: CASSIRGGLSYNEQFF
size: few; V: TRBV18; J: TRBJ2-2; D: -; DNA: TGTGCCAGCTCAGAGGGGGACAAGAACACCGGGGAGCTGTTTTTT; CDR3: CASSEGDKNTGELFF
size: few; V: TRBV12-3/TRBV12-4; J: TRBJ2-3; D: -; DNA: TGTGCCAGCAGTACAGATACGCAGTATTTT; CDR3: CASSTDTQYF
size: few; V: TRBV10-3; J: TRBJ2-2; D: TRBD2; DNA: TGTGCCTCAACGCGGGGGGCGCGGGACACCGGGGAGCTGTTTTTT; CDR3: CASTRGARDTGELFF
size: -; V: TRBV7-9; J: TRBJ2-5; D: -; DNA: TGTGCCAGCAGCTCAAGGGATACGGAGACCCAGTACTTC; CDR3: CASSSRDTETQYF
size: -; V: TRBV20-1; J: TRBJ2-4; D: -; DNA: TGCAGTGCTAGGGGTCAGACCAAAAACATTCAGTACTTC; CDR3: CSARGQTKNIQYF
size: few; V: TRBV5-1; J: TRBJ2-3; D: -; DNA: TGCGCCAGCAGCGAACCAGGGAGGACAGCCGGCACAGATACGCAGTATTTT; CDR3: CASSEPGRTAGTDTQYF
size: -; V: TRBV3-1; J: TRBJ2-3; D: TRBD1; DNA: TGTGCCAGCAGCACCCGTCATGCCGGGACAGGCCTTAATCAGCCCCAGTATTTT; CDR3: CASSTRHAGTGLNQPQYF
size: -; V: TRBV9; J: TRBJ2-1; D: TRBD1; DNA: TGTGCCAGCAGCGTAGACGGGACAGCCTACAATGAGCAGTTCTTC; CDR3: CASSVDGTAYNEQFF
size: -; V: TRBV7-2; J: TRBJ2-7; D: -; DNA: TGTGCCAGCAGCTTAGCGAGGTCAGCCTCCTACGAGCAGTACTTC; CDR3: CASSLARSASYEQYF
size: few; V: TRBV24-1; J: TRBJ2-3; D: -; DNA: TGTGCCACCAGTGATTCAGCCCGGACTAGCACAGATACGCAGTATTTT; CDR3: CATSDSARTSTDTQYF
size: -; V: TRBV5-1; J: TRBJ2-7; D: TRBD2; DNA: TGCGCCAGCAGCGGGGGGACAGGGGGAGGACTAGCGGGAGTGAACGACGAGCAGTACTTC; CDR3: CASSGGTGGGLAGVNDEQYF
size: -; V: TRBV4-2; J: TRBJ1-1; D: TRBD1; DNA: TGTGCCAGCAGCCGGACAGGGGCAGGAGGAACTGAAGCTTCCTTT; CDR3: CASSRTGAGGTEASF
size: -; V: TRBV5-4; J: TRBJ2-5; D: -; DNA: TGTGCCAGCAGCCCACGGACAAGCCTGGAGGGGACCCAGTACTTC; CDR3: CASSPRTSLEGTQYF
size: few; V: TRBV3-1; J: TRBJ1-2; D: -; DNA: TGTGCCAGCAGCCAAGGGCTGACAAATGGCTACACCTTC; CDR3: CASSQGLTNGYTF
size: -; V: TRBV20-1; J: TRBJ1-4; D: -; DNA: TGCAGTGCTAGAGCACTTTCAGGGTCGAATGAAAAACTGTTTTTT; CDR3: CSARALSGSNEKLFF
size: few; V: TRBV4-2; J: TRBJ2-3; D: -; DNA: TGTGCCAGCAGCCAAGATCGGCGGGTTGCTAGCACAGATACGCAGTATTTT; CDR3: CASSQDRRVASTDTQYF
size: many; V: TRBV5-1; J: TRBJ2-6; D: -; DNA: TGCGCCAGCAGCTTGATGGCAGCTGGGGCCAACGTCCTGACTTTC; CDR3: CASSLMAAGANVLTF
size: -; V: TRBV11-2; J: TRBJ1-1; D: -; DNA: TGTGCCAGCAGTTTAGGGGTCTTCGGCGACACTGAAGCTTTCTTT; CDR3: CASSLGVFGDTEAFF
size: few; V: TRBV5-5; J: TRBJ2-3; D: -; DNA: TGTGCCAGCAGCCTCGGGCCTGTGGACACAGATACGCAGTATTTT; CDR3: CASSLGPVDTDTQYF
size: few; V: TRBV23-1; J: TRBJ2-7; D: -; DNA: TGCGCCAGCAGTCAATTTATCTCCCACGAGCAGTACTTC; CDR3: CASSQFISHEQYF
size: -; V: TRBV7-2; J: TRBJ2-5; D: -; DNA: TGTGCCAGCAGCTTATTGTTCAACCAAGAGACCCAGTACTTC; CDR3: CASSLLFNQETQYF
size: few; V: TRBV11-2; J: TRBJ2-1; D: -; DNA: TGTGCCAGCAGCGGAGGGGCGGGACACTCCTACAATGAGCAGTTCTTC; CDR3: CASSGGAGHSYNEQFF
size: few; V: TRBV18; J: TRBJ2-2; D: -; DNA: TGTGCCAGCTCACAAAACAGGGAGTTCACCGGGGAGCTGTTTTTT; CDR3: CASSQNREFTGELFF
size: few; V: TRBV7-9; J: TRBJ1-2; D: -; DNA: TGTGCCAGCAGCCCCGGGGGGAGAGGCTATGGCTACACCTTC; CDR3: CASSPGGRGYGYTF
size: -; V: TRBV27; J: TRBJ2-7; D: TRBD2; DNA: TGTGCCAGCAGTTTATCTTCTAGCGGCTACGAGCAGTACTTC; CDR3: CASSLSSSGYEQYF
size: few; V: TRBV12-3/TRBV12-4; J: TRBJ2-1; D: -; DNA: TGTGCCAGCAGTTTACGTTCCCGCAATGAGCAGTTCTTC; CDR3: CASSLRSRNEQFF
size: once; V: TRBV11-2; J: TRBJ2-7; D: -; DNA: TGTGCCAGCAGTGAAGGATGGCTGGACTACGAGCAGTACTTC; CDR3: CASSEGWLDYEQYF
size: -; V: TRBV18; J: TRBJ2-3; D: TRBD2; DNA: TGTGCCAGCTCCTATACTAGCGGGAACCTCGTGGATACGCAGTATTTT; CDR3: CASSYTSGNLVDTQYF
size: few; V: TRBV5-4; J: TRBJ2-1; D: TRBD2; DNA: TGTGCCAGCATGCTAGCGGGAAGGCAGAGGAATGAGCAGTTCTTC; CDR3: CASMLAGRQRNEQFF
size: few; V: TRBV7-2; J: TRBJ1-5; D: -; DNA: TGTGCCAGCAGCTTAGGATTGTCGTTACAGCATTTT; CDR3: CASSLGLSLQHF